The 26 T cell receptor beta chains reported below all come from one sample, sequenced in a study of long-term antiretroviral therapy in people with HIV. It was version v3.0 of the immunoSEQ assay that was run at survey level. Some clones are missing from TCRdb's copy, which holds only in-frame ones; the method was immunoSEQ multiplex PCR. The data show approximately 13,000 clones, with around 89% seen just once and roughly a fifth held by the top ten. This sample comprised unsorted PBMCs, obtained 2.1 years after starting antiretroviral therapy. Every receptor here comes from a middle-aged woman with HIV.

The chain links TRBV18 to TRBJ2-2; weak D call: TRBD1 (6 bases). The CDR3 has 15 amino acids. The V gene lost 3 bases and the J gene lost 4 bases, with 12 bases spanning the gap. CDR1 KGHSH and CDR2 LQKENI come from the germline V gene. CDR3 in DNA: TGTGCCAGCTCACCCTCACAGGGCTCCACCGGGGAGCTGTTTTTT. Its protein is CASSPSQGSTGELFF.

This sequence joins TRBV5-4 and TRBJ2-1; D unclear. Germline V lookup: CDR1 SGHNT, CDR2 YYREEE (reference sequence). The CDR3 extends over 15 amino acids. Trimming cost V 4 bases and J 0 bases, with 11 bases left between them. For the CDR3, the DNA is TGTGCCAGCAGCGATACATCTTTCTCCTACAATGAGCAGTTCTTC. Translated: CASSDTSFSYNEQFF.

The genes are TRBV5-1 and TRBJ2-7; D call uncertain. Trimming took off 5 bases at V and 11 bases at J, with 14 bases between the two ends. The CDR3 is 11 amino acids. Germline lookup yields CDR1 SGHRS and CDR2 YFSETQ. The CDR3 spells CASRDSDREYF. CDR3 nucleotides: TGCGCCAGCAGAGACTCAGACCGGGAGTACTTC.

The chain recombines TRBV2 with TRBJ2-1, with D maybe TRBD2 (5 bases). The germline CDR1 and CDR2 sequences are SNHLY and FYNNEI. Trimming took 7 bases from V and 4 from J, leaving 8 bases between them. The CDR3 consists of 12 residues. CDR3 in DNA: TGTGCCAGCAACCGGAGGTACAATGAGCAGTTCTTC. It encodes CASNRRYNEQFF. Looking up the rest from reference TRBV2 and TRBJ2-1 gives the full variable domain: EPEVTQTPSHQVTQMGQEVILRCVPISNHLYFYWYRQILGQKVEFLVSFYNNEISEKSEIFDDQFSVERPDGSNFTLKIRSTKLEDSAMYFCASNRRYNEQFFGPGTRLTVL.

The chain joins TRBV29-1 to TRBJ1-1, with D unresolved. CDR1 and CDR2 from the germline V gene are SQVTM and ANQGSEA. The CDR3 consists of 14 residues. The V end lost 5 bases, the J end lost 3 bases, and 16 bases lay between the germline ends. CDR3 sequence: CSVKGGSGDTEAFF. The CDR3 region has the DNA TGCAGCGTTAAGGGTGGAAGTGGGGACACTGAAGCTTTCTTT.

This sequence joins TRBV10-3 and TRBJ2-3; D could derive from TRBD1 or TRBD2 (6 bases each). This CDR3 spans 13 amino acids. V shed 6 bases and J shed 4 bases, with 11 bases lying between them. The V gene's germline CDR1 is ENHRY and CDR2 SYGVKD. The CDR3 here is CAIRYREADTQYF. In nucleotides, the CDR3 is TGTGCCATCAGATACAGGGAGGCAGATACGCAGTATTTT.

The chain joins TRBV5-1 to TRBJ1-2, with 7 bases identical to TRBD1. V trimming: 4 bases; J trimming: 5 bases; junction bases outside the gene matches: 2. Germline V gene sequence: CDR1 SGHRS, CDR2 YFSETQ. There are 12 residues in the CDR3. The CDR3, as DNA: TGCGCCAGCAGCCCGACAGGGTATGGCTACACCTTC. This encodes CASSPTGYGYTF.

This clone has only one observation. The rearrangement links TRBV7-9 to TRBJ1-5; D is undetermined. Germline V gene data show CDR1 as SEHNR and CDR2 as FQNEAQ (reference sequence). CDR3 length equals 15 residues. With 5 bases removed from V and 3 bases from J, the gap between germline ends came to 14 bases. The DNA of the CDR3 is TGTGCCAGCAGCAATGGCCCCGGCGTCAATCAGCCCCAGCATTTT. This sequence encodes CASSNGPGVNQPQHF.

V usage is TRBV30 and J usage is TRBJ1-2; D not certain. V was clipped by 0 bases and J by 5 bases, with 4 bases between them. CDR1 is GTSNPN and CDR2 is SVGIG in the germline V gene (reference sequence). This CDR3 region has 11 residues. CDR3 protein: CAWSVRYGYTF. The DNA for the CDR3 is TGTGCCTGGAGTGTGCGTTATGGCTACACCTTC. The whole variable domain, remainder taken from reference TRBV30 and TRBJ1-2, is SQTIHQWPATLVQPVGSPLSLECTVEGTSNPNLYWYRQAAGRGLQLLFYSVGIGQISSEVPQNLSASRPQDRQFILSSKKLLLSDSGFYLCAWSVRYGYTFGSGTRLTVV.

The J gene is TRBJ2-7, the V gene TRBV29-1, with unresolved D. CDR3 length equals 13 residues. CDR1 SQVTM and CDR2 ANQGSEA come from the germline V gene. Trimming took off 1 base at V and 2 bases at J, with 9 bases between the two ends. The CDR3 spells CSVEGTETYEQYF. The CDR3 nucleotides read TGCAGCGTTGAAGGGACGGAGACCTACGAGCAGTACTTC.

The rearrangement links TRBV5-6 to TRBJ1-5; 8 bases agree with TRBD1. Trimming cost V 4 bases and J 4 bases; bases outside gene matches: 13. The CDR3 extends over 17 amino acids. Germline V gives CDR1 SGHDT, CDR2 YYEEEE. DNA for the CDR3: TGTGCCAGCAGCACCTCAGGGGGCAGGGGAAAAAATCAGCCCCAGCATTTT. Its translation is CASSTSGGRGKNQPQHF.

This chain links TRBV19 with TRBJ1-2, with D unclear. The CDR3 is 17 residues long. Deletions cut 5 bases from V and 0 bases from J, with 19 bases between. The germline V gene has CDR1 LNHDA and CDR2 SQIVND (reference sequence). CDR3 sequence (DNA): TGTGCCAGTAGTCCCGAGTGGCTCCCGGCTACTAACTATGGCTACACCTTC. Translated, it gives CASSPEWLPATNYGYTF.

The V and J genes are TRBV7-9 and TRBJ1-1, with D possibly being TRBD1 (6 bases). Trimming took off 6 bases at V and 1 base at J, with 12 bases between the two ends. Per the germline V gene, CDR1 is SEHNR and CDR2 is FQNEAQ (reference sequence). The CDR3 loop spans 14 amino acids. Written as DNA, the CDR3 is TGTGCCAGCAGACCTCCGACAGGGAACACTGAAGCTTTCTTT. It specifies CASRPPTGNTEAFF.

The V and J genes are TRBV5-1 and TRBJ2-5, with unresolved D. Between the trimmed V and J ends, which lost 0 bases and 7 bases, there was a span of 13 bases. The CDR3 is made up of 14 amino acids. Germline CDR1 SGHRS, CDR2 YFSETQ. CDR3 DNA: TGCGCCAGCAGCTTGGCTGACTCCCAGTTGACCCAGTACTTC. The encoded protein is CASSLADSQLTQYF.

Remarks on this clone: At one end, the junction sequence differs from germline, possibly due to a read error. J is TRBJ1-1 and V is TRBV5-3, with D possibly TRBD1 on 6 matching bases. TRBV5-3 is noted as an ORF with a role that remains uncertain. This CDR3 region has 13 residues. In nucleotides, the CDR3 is TGTGCCAGCAGCTCCCAGGGGACCATTGAAGCTTTCTTT. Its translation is CASSSQGTIEAFF.

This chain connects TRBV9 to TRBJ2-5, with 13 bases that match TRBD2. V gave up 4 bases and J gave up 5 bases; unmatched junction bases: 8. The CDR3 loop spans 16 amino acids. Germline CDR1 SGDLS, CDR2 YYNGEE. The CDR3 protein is CASSPQTSGGFETQYF. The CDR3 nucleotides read TGTGCCAGCAGCCCCCAGACTAGCGGGGGGTTTGAGACCCAGTACTTC.

The CDR3 DNA is TGCGCCAGCAGCCAAGCGACAGGTCGGGAGACCCAGTACTTC. It encodes CASSQATGRETQYF. V is TRBV4-3 and J is TRBJ2-5; possibly TRBD1 for D (6 bases). Trimming removed 1 base at V and 5 bases at J, with 11 bases between. From germline, CDR1 is LGHNA and CDR2 YSLEER. The CDR3 runs 14 residues.

The CDR3 protein is CASSLGTRGNSPLHF. The CDR3 DNA reads TGTGCCAGCAGCTTAGGCACCAGAGGTAATTCACCCCTCCACTTT. V is TRBV11-2 and J is TRBJ1-6; no reliable D call. The V end lost 1 base, the J end lost 6 bases, and 10 bases lay between the germline ends. The CDR3 is made up of 15 amino acids. CDR1 SGHAT and CDR2 FQNNGV come from the germline V gene.

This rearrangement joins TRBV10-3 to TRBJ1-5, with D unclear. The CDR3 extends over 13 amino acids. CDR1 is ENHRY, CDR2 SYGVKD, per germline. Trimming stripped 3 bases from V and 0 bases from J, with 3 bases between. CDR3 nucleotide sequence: TGTGCCATCAGTGACGGTAGCAATCAGCCCCAGCATTTT. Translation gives CAISDGSNQPQHF.

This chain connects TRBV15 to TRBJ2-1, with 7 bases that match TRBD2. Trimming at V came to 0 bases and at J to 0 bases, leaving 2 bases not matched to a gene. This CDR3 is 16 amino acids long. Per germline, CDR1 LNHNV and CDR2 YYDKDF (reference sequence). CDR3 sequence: CATSREGGGSYNEQFF. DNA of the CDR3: TGTGCCACCAGCAGAGAGGGCGGGGGCTCCTACAATGAGCAGTTCTTC. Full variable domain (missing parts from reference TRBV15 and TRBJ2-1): DAMVIQNPRYQVTQFGKPVTLSCSQTLNHNVMYWYQQKSSQAPKLLFHYYDKDFNNEADTPDNFQSRRPNTSFCFLDIRSPGLGDTAMYLCATSREGGGSYNEQFFGPGTRLTVL.

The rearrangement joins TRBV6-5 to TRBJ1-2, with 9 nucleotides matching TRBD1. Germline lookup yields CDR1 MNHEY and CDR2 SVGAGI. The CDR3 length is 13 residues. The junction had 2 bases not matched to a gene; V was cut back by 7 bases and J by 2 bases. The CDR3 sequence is CASIGTGNYGYTF. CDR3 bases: TGTGCCAGCATCGGGACAGGGAACTATGGCTACACCTTC.

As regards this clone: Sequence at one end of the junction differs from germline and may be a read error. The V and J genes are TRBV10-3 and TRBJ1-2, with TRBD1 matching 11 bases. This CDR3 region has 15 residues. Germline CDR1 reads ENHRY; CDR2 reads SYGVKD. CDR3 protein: CASSYPGQGGYGYTF. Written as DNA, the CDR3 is TGTGCCAGCAGTTACCCGGGACAGGGGGGGTATGGCTACACCTTC.

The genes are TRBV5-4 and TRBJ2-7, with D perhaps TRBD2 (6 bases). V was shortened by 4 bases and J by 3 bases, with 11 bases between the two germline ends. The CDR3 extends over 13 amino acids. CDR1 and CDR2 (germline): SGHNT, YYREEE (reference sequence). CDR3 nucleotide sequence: TGTGCCAGCAGCGCGGACGGGGGCTACGAGCAGTACTTC. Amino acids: CASSADGGYEQYF.

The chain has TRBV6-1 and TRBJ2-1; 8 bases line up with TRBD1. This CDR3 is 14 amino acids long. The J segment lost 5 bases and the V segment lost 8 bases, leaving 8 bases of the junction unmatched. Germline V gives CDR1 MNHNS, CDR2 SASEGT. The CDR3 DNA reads TGTGCCAGCCCAAGGGGACAGGCCGACAATGAGCAGTTCTTC. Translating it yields CASPRGQADNEQFF.

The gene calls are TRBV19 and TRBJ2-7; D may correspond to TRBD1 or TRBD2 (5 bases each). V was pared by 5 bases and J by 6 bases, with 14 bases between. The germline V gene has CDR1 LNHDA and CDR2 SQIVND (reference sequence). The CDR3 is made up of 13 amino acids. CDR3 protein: CASSPRRDGEQYF. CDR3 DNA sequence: TGTGCCAGTAGTCCCCGAAGGGACGGCGAGCAGTACTTC. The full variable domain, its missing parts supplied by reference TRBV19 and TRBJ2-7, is DGGITQSPKYLFRKEGQNVTLSCEQNLNHDAMYWYRQDPGQGLRLIYYSQIVNDFQKGDIAEGYSVSREKKESFPLTVTSAQKNPTAFYLCASSPRRDGEQYFGPGTRLTVT.

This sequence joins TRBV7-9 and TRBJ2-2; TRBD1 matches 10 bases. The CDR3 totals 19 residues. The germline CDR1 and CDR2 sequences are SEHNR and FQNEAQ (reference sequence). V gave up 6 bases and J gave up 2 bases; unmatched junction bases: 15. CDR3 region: CASSFRAAGQGTNTGELFF. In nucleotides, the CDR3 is TGTGCCAGCAGTTTTCGGGCCGCGGGACAGGGGACCAACACCGGGGAGCTGTTTTTT.